Reported below is one T cell receptor beta chain. Its antigen remains unknown. Profiled with immunoSEQ multiplex PCR; TCRdb holds only in-frame clones, not every one. Of about 57,000 clones listed, 85% to 90% are singletons. The data were taken from a study of PD-L1 blockade in urothelial cancer. Study-wide background: About 90% of the roughly 29 patients were men whose urothelial cancer was bladder-origin. Blood underwent analysis 3 weeks (second dose) and 6 weeks after treatment began. The median number of T cells present in blood samples was some 140,000.

Findings of the study overall: Durable-benefit patients had greater expansion of tumor-associated blood clones at 3 weeks.

This CDR3 has 16 residues. The V segment lost 3 bases and the J segment 6 bases; nucleotides outside the gene matches: 4. Germline V gene lookup returns CDR1 LGHNA and CDR2 YNFKEQ. The chain joins TRBV4-2 to TRBJ2-2, with 13 bases matching TRBD2. This receptor was identified in a man aged 50-60 years with urothelial cancer. Sequenced material: PBMCs, taken around atezolizumab (anti-PD-L1) treatment. CDR3 sequence: CASSQRTSGRAGELFF. The CDR3 nucleotides are TGTGCCAGCAGCCAGAGGACTAGCGGGAGAGCCGGGGAGCTGTTTTTT.